This TCR beta chain derives from a study of blood T cell repertoires in COVID-19. Study as a whole: PBMCs, B-cell-depleted T cells, or T cells provided the cDNA or gDNA that made up the material.

V was trimmed by 1 base and J by 2 bases, leaving 10 bases between them. The CDR3 has 14 amino acids. CDR1 and CDR2 from the germline V gene are SGHDT and YYEEEE. The data were produced by immunoSEQ multiplex PCR, yet TCRdb's version contains in-frame clones alone and is incomplete. Among about 190,000 clones listed, more than 75% were seen once. The gene calls are TRBV5-6 and TRBJ2-7; D perhaps matches TRBD1 (6 bases). The TCR comes from a woman aged 65 to 85 with COVID-19, enrolled during active disease. The specimen was peripheral blood. The chain's CDR3 is CASSLNRDTYEQYF. In DNA form, the CDR3 reads TGTGCCAGCAGCTTGAACCGGGACACCTACGAGCAGTACTTC.